This T cell receptor beta chain derives from a study of blood T cell repertoires in COVID-19. Study overall: COVID-19 samples, acute and convalescent, were from the United States, Italy and Spain. T cells, B-cell-depleted T cells, or PBMCs supplied cDNA or gDNA.

V was pared by 1 base and J by 6 bases, with 9 bases between. The germline V gene has CDR1 SEHNR and CDR2 FQNEAQ (reference sequence). The CDR3 loop spans 13 amino acids. In the source study's methods: The assay estimated nucleated cells by amplifying reference gene primers. Assay: immunoSEQ multiplex PCR; the TCRdb copy retains only in-frame clones and omits some. V and J calls and clone size follow that table, whereas D and trimming were derived from the DNA. The data contain about 260,000 clones, 82% of them singletons. A few counts support this clone. The sequence derives from a woman of 80 years or more with acute or convalescent COVID-19. The chain is built from TRBV7-9 and TRBJ1-2; no firm D call. The sample comprised peripheral blood. The CDR3 nucleotides are TGTGCCAGCAGCTTAGAGTTGGCGGATGGCTACACCTTC. Translated: CASSLELADGYTF.